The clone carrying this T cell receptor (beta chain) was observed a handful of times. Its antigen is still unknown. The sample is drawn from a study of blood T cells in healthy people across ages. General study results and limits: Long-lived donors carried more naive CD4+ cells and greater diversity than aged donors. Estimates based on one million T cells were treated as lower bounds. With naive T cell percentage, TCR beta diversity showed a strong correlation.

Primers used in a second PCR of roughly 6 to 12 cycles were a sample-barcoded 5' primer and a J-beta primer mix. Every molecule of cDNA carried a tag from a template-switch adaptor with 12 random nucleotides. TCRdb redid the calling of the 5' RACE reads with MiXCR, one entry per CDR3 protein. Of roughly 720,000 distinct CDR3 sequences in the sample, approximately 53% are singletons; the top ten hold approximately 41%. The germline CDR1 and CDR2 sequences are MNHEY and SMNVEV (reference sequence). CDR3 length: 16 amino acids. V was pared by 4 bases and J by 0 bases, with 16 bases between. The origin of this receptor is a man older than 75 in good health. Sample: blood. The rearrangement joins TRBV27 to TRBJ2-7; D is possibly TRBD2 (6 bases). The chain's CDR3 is CASSSPGLRASYEQYF. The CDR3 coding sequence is TGTGCCAGCAGTTCACCGGGACTTAGGGCCTCCTACGAGCAGTACTTC.